Listed below are T cell receptor beta chains from one sample, sequenced in a study of shared clonotypes between healthy human individuals. Some clones are missing from TCRdb's copy, which holds only in-frame ones; the method was immunoSEQ multiplex PCR. This table has millions of clones, approximately 94% appearing once. The sample was naive CD8+ T cells sorted from blood. The receptors shown here come from a man aged 18 to 35 in good health. CDR3s include the opening cysteine and the closing phenylalanine or tryptophan. Fields, in order: D gene, V gene, J gene, clone size, CDR3 protein, CDR3 DNA. The D gene is left open where the match is weak. Clone size appears in some rows only: once, few, many, or a class for an expanded clone.

TRBD1,TRBV6-4,TRBJ2-1,.,CASSEQGAGNEQFF,TGTGCCAGCAGTGAACAGGGGGCCGGCAATGAGCAGTTCTTC
TRBD2,TRBV7-9,TRBJ2-7,.,CASSPRLAQTYEQYF,TGTGCCAGCAGCCCTCGACTAGCGCAGACTTACGAGCAGTACTTC
.,TRBV30,TRBJ1-6,.,CAWSQVDNSPLHF,TGTGCCTGGAGCCAGGTCGACAATTCACCCCTCCACTTT
.,TRBV11-2,TRBJ2-3,.,CASSFGRNSFHTDTQYF,TGTGCCAGCAGCTTCGGTAGGAATAGCTTCCACACAGATACGCAGTATTTT
.,TRBV28,TRBJ1-1,.,CASSSLEEPLTEAFF,TGTGCCAGCAGTTCCCTTGAAGAGCCCCTCACTGAAGCTTTCTTT
.,TRBV29-1,TRBJ2-7,once,CSAQGGTRGNEQYF,TGCAGCGCCCAGGGGGGGACCCGGGGGAACGAGCAGTACTTC
.,TRBV5-1,TRBJ1-1,.,CASSYPENTEAFF,TGCGCCAGCAGCTACCCCGAGAACACTGAAGCTTTCTTT
TRBD2,TRBV10-3,TRBJ2-1,once,CAITSGEGINEQFF,TGTGCCATCACATCGGGGGAGGGCATTAATGAGCAGTTCTTC
TRBD1,TRBV27,TRBJ2-7,.,CASSPWDRADEQYF,TGTGCCAGCAGTCCATGGGACAGGGCTGACGAGCAGTACTTC
TRBD1,TRBV15,TRBJ1-1,.,CATSTWTGQNTEAFF,TGTGCCACCAGCACCTGGACAGGACAGAACACTGAAGCTTTCTTT
TRBD1,TRBV7-9,TRBJ1-4,.,CASSEDRGRGEKLFF,TGTGCCAGCAGCGAGGACAGGGGGCGAGGTGAAAAACTGTTTTTT
.,TRBV28,TRBJ2-7,.,CASSAGINEQYF,TGTGCCAGCAGTGCAGGGATCAACGAGCAGTACTTC
TRBD1,TRBV9,TRBJ2-7,.,CASSKSGTGTSYEQYF,TGTGCCAGCAGCAAATCCGGGACAGGGACATCCTACGAGCAGTACTTC
.,TRBV7-5,TRBJ1-1,.,CARSKESRTEAFF,TGTGCCAGAAGTAAGGAGAGCCGCACTGAAGCTTTCTTT
.,TRBV19,TRBJ2-7,.,CASNEGGGYEQYF,TGTGCCAGTAACGAGGGGGGAGGCTACGAGCAGTACTTC
TRBD1,TRBV2,TRBJ2-7,.,CASIEQGEAYEQYF,TGTGCCAGCATAGAACAGGGGGAGGCCTACGAGCAGTACTTC
TRBD1,TRBV30,TRBJ2-4,.,CALGDRAGNIQYF,TGTGCCCTCGGGGACAGGGCGGGAAACATTCAGTACTTC
TRBD2,TRBV11-2,TRBJ2-3,.,CASSLDTGLAGTDTQYF,TGTGCCAGCAGCTTAGATACTGGACTAGCCGGCACAGATACGCAGTATTTT
TRBD1,TRBV7-2,TRBJ2-2,.,CASSLRDRASSGELLF,TGTGCCAGCAGCCTAAGGGACAGGGCTTCCAGCGGGGAGCTGCTTTTT
.,TRBV5-4,TRBJ2-2,.,CASSYTSTGELFF,TGTGCCAGCAGCTACACATCCACCGGGGAGCTGTTTTTT
.,TRBV6-5,TRBJ1-6,.,CASSYAANSELGPLHF,TGTGCCAGCAGTTACGCCGCCAACAGCGAACTCGGACCCCTCCACTTT
.,TRBV30,TRBJ2-5,.,CAWTRDTRGETQYF,TGTGCCTGGACGCGGGACACCCGAGGGGAGACCCAGTACTTC
.,TRBV7-8,TRBJ2-3,.,CASSSEVTQYF,TGTGCCAGCAGCTCCGAAGTTACGCAGTATTTT
.,TRBV30,TRBJ1-1,.,CAWSVSEYTEAFF,TGTGCCTGGAGTGTCTCGGAATACACTGAAGCTTTCTTT
TRBD2,TRBV4-3,TRBJ2-2,.,CASSQIAGNTGELFF,TGCGCCAGCAGCCAGATAGCGGGGAACACCGGGGAGCTGTTTTTT
TRBD1,TRBV5-1,TRBJ2-7,.,CASSLRGGPYEQYF,TGCGCCAGCAGCTTGCGAGGGGGCCCCTACGAGCAGTACTTC
TRBD2,TRBV2,TRBJ2-1,.,CASRAGLAGDEQFF,TGTGCCAGCAGAGCCGGGCTAGCGGGTGATGAGCAGTTCTTC
.,TRBV6-1,TRBJ2-7,.,CASNRGAEQYF,TGTGCCAGCAACCGGGGGGCCGAGCAGTACTTC
.,TRBV11-3,TRBJ2-5,.,CASSPYHGETQYF,TGTGCCAGCAGCCCCTACCACGGAGAGACCCAGTACTTC
.,TRBV28,TRBJ1-1,once,CASSLYLYTEAFF,TGTGCCAGCAGTTTGTATCTCTACACTGAAGCTTTCTTT
.,TRBV9,TRBJ1-1,once,CASSVGGGQKDTEAFF,TGTGCCAGCAGCGTAGGAGGGGGTCAGAAGGACACTGAAGCTTTCTTT
TRBD1,TRBV4-1,TRBJ2-7,.,CASSQPTGTVSYEQYF,TGCGCCAGCAGCCAACCTACCGGGACAGTCTCCTACGAGCAGTACTTC
.,TRBV29-1,TRBJ1-3,.,CSVLSSGNTIYF,TGCAGCGTGTTGAGCTCTGGAAACACCATATATTTT
TRBD2,TRBV7-9,TRBJ2-5,.,CASSSFRGGVLSQYF,TGTGCCAGCAGCTCCTTCCGCGGGGGGGTCCTTTCCCAGTACTTC
TRBD2,TRBV11-2,TRBJ2-7,.,CASGVAGYEQYF,TGTGCCAGCGGGGTAGCGGGGTACGAGCAGTACTTC
.,TRBV5-6,TRBJ2-7,.,CASSLVARGHEQYF,TGTGCCAGCAGCTTGGTCGCCAGGGGACACGAGCAGTACTTC
.,TRBV6-6,TRBJ2-1,.,CASSLGAGNEQFF,TGTGCCAGCAGTTTGGGCGCAGGGAATGAGCAGTTCTTC
.,TRBV10-3,TRBJ1-4,.,CAISESAGGLGEKLFF,TGTGCCATCAGTGAGTCAGCGGGGGGGCTAGGCGAAAAACTGTTTTTT
TRBD1,TRBV13,TRBJ1-1,.,CASSSDRGTEAFF,TGTGCCAGCAGCTCAGACAGGGGAACTGAAGCTTTCTTT
.,TRBV12-2,TRBJ2-6,.,CASPGAGLSGANVLTF,TGTGCAAGTCCCGGAGCGGGGCTTTCTGGGGCCAACGTCCTGACTTTC
TRBD2,TRBV10-3,TRBJ2-3,once,CAISEAGLADPSTDTQYF,TGTGCCATCAGTGAGGCGGGACTAGCGGATCCTAGCACAGATACGCAGTATTTT
.,TRBV6-1,TRBJ2-5,.,CASENLTGGEETQYF,TGTGCCAGCGAAAACTTGACAGGTGGCGAAGAGACCCAGTACTTC
.,TRBV11-2,TRBJ2-1,.,CASALLSSYNEQFF,TGTGCCAGCGCCCTCCTGAGCTCCTACAATGAGCAGTTCTTC
.,TRBV28,TRBJ1-2,.,CASSFSVRWGDGYTF,TGTGCCAGCAGTTTCTCAGTTAGGTGGGGGGATGGCTACACCTTC
TRBD2,TRBV5-1,TRBJ2-1,.,CASSPSGDSYNEQFF,TGCGCCAGCAGTCCCAGCGGGGACTCCTACAATGAGCAGTTCTTC
TRBD1,TRBV28,TRBJ2-2,.,CASISWGGQGLTGELFF,TGTGCCAGCATTTCATGGGGAGGACAGGGTTTAACCGGGGAGCTGTTTTTT
.,TRBV7-9,TRBJ2-5,.,CASSLLGEGEETQYF,TGTGCCAGCAGCTTATTGGGGGAAGGAGAGGAGACCCAGTACTTC
TRBD1,TRBV7-8,TRBJ2-1,.,CASSLDRGKYNEQFF,TGTGCCAGCAGCTTAGACAGGGGAAAGTACAATGAGCAGTTCTTC
TRBD1,TRBV27,TRBJ2-1,.,CASSPWTGPHNEQFF,TGTGCCAGCAGTCCCTGGACAGGGCCACACAATGAGCAGTTCTTC
TRBD2,TRBV7-2,TRBJ2-7,.,CASSYGTSRSYEQYF,TGTGCCAGCAGCTACGGGACTAGTAGGTCCTACGAGCAGTACTTC